This T cell receptor beta chain was sequenced for a study of blood T cell repertoires in COVID-19 (dated by TCRdb to about 2020). With regard to the full study: Samples from collaborators originated in the United States, Italy and Spain and spanned both the acute and convalescent phases of COVID-19. The prospective study material was composed of cDNA or gDNA derived from T cells, B-cell-depleted T cells, or PBMCs. Subjects who had been exposed to COVID-19, were actively infected with it, or had recovered from it provided the deeply sampled blood TCRbeta repertoires that made up the dataset. The repertoires were made available in a free public database intended to serve as a resource for research on the immune response to SARS-CoV-2. Samples came from the ongoing ImmuneRACE study (first 160 participants) plus 1,254 subjects from 6 global collaborators. Sample metadata almost always included a de-identified subject ID, COVID-19 status, age in years and sex. Where available, HLA class I and class II types were obtained from metadata supplied by the sample provider rather than from assay-based typing.

There are 17 amino acids in the CDR3, from cysteine to phenylalanine inclusive. Only the CDR3 DNA is retained, 51 bases long and in frame from the first base. CDR1 and CDR2 are drawn from the germline V gene: MNHEY, SVGEGT. V trim: 6 bases; J trim: 5 bases; unmatched bases: 18. For this clone: Its antigen remains unidentified. Base-call qualities are not available, and no considerably larger clone is one nucleotide away.

TCRbeta CDR3 regions were amplified from genomic DNA using the immunoSEQ Assay, a bias-controlled multiplex PCR. Regarding the original processing steps: The number of nucleated cells in each sample was estimated from the amplification of reference gene primers within the assay. To quantify the absolute abundance of each unique TCRbeta CDR3 rearrangement, sequence reads were collapsed and filtered. For each sample, productive Simpson clonality was calculated as the square root of Simpson's diversity index over productive rearrangements. TCRdb took over this immuneACCESS table, retaining in-frame rearrangements with V and J assigned. Such tables are incomplete; in checked studies, under half of the missing clones stem from an unresolved V gene, and the remainder is unexplained. D and trimming come from the DNA, and the V and J calls and clone size come from that table. In this sample the table shows some 140,000 clones, more than 65% of which occur a single time. Together, the top ten hold around 12% of the sample.

Collaborating institutions collected whole blood in K2EDTA tubes following their own protocols. For TCRbeta analysis, collaborators shipped samples as frozen whole blood, isolated PBMCs, or DNA extracted from either of those sample types. What the authors observed across the whole study: Clinical and demographic metadata were provided uncurated, with the amount varying by source and participant.

The TCR was taken from a man aged 80 or over with acute or convalescent COVID-19. Sequencing used peripheral blood. Recombination joined TRBV6-2 or TRBV6-3 with TRBJ1-2, with 7 bases aligning to TRBD1. The CDR3 here reads CASRPTGAPSAPYGYTF. The sequenced DNA: TGTGCCAGCAGGCCTACAGGGGCGCCCTCAGCCCCTTATGGCTACACCTTC.